This T cell receptor (beta chain) was identified during a study of blood T cell repertoires in COVID-19. Per the original data handling: Cell counts per sample came from amplifying reference gene primers. This table comes from immunoSEQ multiplex PCR, and its TCRdb copy is limited to in-frame clones, with some not included. The D gene and trimming were derived from the DNA, and the V and J assignments and clone size from that table. The table has around 130,000 clones, about 86% seen once. V lost 3 bases and J lost 8; bases outside the gene matches: 9. The CDR3 spans 16 residues. CDR1 is SGHDT, CDR2 YYEEEE, per germline.

This receptor was obtained from a woman in her forties or fifties who had recovered from COVID-19. Input material: PBMCs or T cells enriched from blood (not recorded which). The rearrangement joins TRBV5-6 to TRBJ1-6; 9 nucleotides align to TRBD1. CDR3 sequence reads: CASSSPGTGTYSPLHF. As DNA, the CDR3 is TGTGCCAGCAGCTCCCCCGGGACAGGGACTTATTCACCCCTCCACTTT. The variable domain in full, with the rest retrieved from reference TRBV5-6 and TRBJ1-6, is DAGVTQSPTHLIKTRGQQVTLRCSPKSGHDTVSWYQQALGQGPQFIFQYYEEEERQRGNFPDRFSGHQFPNYSSELNVNALLLGDSALYLCASSSPGTGTYSPLHFGNGTRLTVT.